This T cell receptor (beta chain) was identified during a study of cytomegalovirus exposure and HLA in healthy donors. Study-wide results and limits: Reports indicate that TCR beta sequences accurately predicted the HLA-A and HLA-B alleles of most subjects.

Primers: 60 Vbeta forward and 13 Jbeta reverse. The assay was immunoSEQ multiplex PCR, and TCRdb's table has in-frame clones only and misses some. This table has some 160,000 clones, about 85% appearing once. A note on this clone: As yet, its antigen is unknown.

Sequenced: PBMCs. This sequence was found in a man younger than 35 in good health and CMV-seronegative.

The CDR3 DNA is TGTGCCAGCAGCTTAGCCGGGAGGAATCAGCCCCAGCATTTT. This translates into CASSLAGRNQPQHF. V gene TRBV7-8 combines with J gene TRBJ1-5; no firm D call. Germline lookup yields CDR1 SGHVS and CDR2 FQNEAQ. This CDR3 comprises 14 residues. Trimming removed 0 bases at V and 4 bases at J, with 7 bases between.